The 2 T cell receptor beta chains below come from one sample, sequenced in a study of post-analysis software for immune sequencing data. General study results and limits: The five TRBV segments detected at higher frequency in patients than in controls included TRBV5-6, TRBV5-1 and TRBV20-1.

TCR beta libraries were prepared from cDNA with unique molecular identifiers. TCRdb re-called the PCR reads with MiXCR, one entry per CDR3 protein. The repertoire consists of around 770,000 distinct CDR3 sequences, with around 46% occurring once and the leading ten covering roughly 5%. Their target antigens are unknown. Sequencing used blood. These receptor sequences come from a girl aged 10 to 17 with multiple sclerosis.

This clonotype was observed once. This CDR3 is CSARDYRAGGAPNEQFF. For the CDR3, the DNA is TGCAGTGCTAGAGATTACAGGGCAGGGGGCGCCCCCAATGAGCAGTTCTTC. This sequence joins TRBV20-1 and TRBJ2-1; TRBD1 matches at 8 bases. Germline V gives CDR1 DFQATT, CDR2 SNEGSKA (reference sequence). V lost 0 bases to trimming and J lost 6 bases; unmatched junction nucleotides: 13. The length of the CDR3 is 17 residues.

The chain's CDR3 is CRVRVNPSGKQYF. The DNA for the CDR3 is TGCAGGGTGAGAGTTAACCCCTCCGGTAAGCAGTACTTC. J is TRBJ2-5 and V is TRBV29-1; D not resolved. This CDR3 comprises 13 residues. Germline CDR1 reads SQVTM; CDR2 reads ANQGSEA.